Below, one TCR beta chain is given with its context. The CDR3 loop spans 11 amino acids. V was trimmed by 4 bases and J by 4 bases, leaving 5 bases between them. Germline CDR1 reads SNHLY; CDR2 reads FYNNEI. Sequencing was performed with immunoSEQ multiplex PCR; in TCRdb, only in-frame clones are kept and a portion is missing. The table records some 74,000 clones, around 77% of them present only once. This entry comes from a study of blood T cell repertoires in COVID-19. Study in general: Material from acute and convalescent COVID-19 was sourced from the United States, Italy and Spain. Nucleic acid was either cDNA or gDNA, and it came from T cells, B-cell-depleted T cells, or PBMCs.

The sequence derives from a man between 65 and 80 years old with active or convalescent COVID-19. This chain joins TRBV2 and TRBJ2-7; D is undetermined. The specimen sequenced was peripheral blood. CDR3 in amino acids: CASSGAYEQYF. In DNA form, the CDR3 reads TGTGCCAGCAGTGGGGCTTACGAGCAGTACTTC.